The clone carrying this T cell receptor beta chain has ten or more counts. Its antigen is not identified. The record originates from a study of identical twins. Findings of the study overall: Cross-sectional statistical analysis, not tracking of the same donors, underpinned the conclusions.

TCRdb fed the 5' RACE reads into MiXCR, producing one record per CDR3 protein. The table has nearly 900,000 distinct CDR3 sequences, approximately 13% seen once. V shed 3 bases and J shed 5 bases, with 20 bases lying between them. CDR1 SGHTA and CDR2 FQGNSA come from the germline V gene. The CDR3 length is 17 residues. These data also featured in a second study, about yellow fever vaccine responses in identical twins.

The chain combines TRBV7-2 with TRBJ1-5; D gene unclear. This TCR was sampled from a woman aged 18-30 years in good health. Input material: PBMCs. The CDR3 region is CASSFFPNRGADQPQHF. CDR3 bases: TGTGCCAGCAGCTTTTTTCCGAACCGGGGTGCGGATCAGCCCCAGCATTTT.